This T cell receptor beta chain was recorded in a study of shared clonotypes between healthy human individuals. The wider study: Sampling drew on donors who were a couple of women and a few men aged 18 to 49. Per-donor plates numbered three CD4 naive, three CD4 memory, two CD8 naive and one CD8 memory.

General study points: Larger estimated richness was generally recorded for naive subsets relative to memory subsets. Shared across a handful of donors were around 4.7% of the naive CD4 clonotypes.

This clone was found a few times. The antigen is undetermined. This table comes from immunoSEQ multiplex PCR, and its TCRdb copy is limited to in-frame clones, with some not included. The sample carries 1 million to 1.2 million clones, about 80% recorded once. The CDR3 loop spans 14 amino acids. Per the germline V gene, CDR1 is SNHLY and CDR2 is FYNNEI. V gave up 4 bases and J gave up 4 bases, with 13 bases separating them. The chain uses TRBV2 and TRBJ2-5; a weak D match, TRBD1 (6 bases). The receptor's source is a man aged 18-30 years in good health. Some clones in this sample may be carry-over from other donors' samples. Sequenced input: memory CD4+ T cells from PBMCs. Subset here: CD45RA-negative fraction. CDR3 bases: TGTGCCAGCAGTGCAACAGGGTGGCGAGAGACCCAGTACTTC. Its protein product is CASSATGWRETQYF. Based on the CDR3 plus reference TRBV2 and TRBJ2-5, the full variable domain is EPEVTQTPSHQVTQMGQEVILRCVPISNHLYFYWYRQILGQKVEFLVSFYNNEISEKSEIFDDQFSVERPDGSNFTLKIRSTKLEDSAMYFCASSATGWRETQYFGPGTRLLVL.